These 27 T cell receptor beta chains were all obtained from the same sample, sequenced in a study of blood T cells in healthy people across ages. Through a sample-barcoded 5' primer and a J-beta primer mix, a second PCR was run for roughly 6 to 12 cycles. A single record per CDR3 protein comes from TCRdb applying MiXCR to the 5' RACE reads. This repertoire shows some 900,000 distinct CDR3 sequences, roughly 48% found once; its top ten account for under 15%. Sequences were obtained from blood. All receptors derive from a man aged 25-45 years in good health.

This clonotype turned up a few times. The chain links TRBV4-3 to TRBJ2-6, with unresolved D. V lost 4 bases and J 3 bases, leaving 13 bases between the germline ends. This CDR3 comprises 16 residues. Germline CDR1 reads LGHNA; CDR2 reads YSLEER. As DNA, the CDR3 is TGCGCCAGCAGCCCCTCTCTTTCGGGTGGGGCCAACGTCCTGACTTTC. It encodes CASSPSLSGGANVLTF.

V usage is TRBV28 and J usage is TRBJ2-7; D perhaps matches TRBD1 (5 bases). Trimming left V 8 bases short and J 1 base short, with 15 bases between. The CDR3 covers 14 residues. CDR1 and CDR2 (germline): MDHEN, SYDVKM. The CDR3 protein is CASSGHIPSYEQYF. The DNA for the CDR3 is TGTGCCAGCTCCGGACACATCCCTTCCTACGAGCAGTACTTC.

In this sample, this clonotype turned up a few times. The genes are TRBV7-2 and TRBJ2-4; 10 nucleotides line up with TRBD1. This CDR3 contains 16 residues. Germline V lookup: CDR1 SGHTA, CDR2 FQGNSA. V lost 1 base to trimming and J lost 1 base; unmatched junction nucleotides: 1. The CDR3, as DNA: TGTGCCAGCAGCTTAGGACAGGGGGCGGCCAAAAACATTCAGTACTTC. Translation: CASSLGQGAAKNIQYF. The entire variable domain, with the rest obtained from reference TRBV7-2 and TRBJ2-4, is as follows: GAGVSQSPSNKVTEKGKDVELRCDPISGHTALYWYRQSLGQGLEFLIYFQGNSAPDKSGLPSDRFSAERTGGSVSTLTIQRTQQEDSAVYLCASSLGQGAAKNIQYFGAGTRLSVL.

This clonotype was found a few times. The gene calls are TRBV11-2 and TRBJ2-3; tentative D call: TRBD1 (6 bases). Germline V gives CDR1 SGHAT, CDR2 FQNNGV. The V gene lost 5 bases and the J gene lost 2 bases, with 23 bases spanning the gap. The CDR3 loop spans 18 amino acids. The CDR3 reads CASSTGKTGTYYTDTQYF. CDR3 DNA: TGTGCCAGCAGCACCGGAAAAACCGGGACATACTACACAGATACGCAGTATTTT.

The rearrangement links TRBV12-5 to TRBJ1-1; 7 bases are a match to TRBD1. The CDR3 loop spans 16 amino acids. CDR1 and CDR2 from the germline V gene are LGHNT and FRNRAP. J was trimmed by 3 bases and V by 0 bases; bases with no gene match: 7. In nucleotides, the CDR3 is TGTGCTAGTGGTTTGGTATCGGGACAGACGTACACTGAAGCTTTCTTT. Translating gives CASGLVSGQTYTEAFF.

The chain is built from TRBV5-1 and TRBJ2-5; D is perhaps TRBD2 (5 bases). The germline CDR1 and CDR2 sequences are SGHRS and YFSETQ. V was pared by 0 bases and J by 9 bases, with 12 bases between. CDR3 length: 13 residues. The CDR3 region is CASSLDQERAQYF. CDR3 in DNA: TGCGCCAGCAGCTTGGATCAAGAGAGGGCCCAGTACTTC.

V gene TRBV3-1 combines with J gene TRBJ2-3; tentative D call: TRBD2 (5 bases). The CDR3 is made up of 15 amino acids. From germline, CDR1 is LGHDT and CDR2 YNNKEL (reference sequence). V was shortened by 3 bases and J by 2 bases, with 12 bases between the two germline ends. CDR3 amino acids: CASSHLRVSTDTQYF. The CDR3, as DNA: TGTGCCAGCAGCCATCTGCGGGTCTCCACAGATACGCAGTATTTT.

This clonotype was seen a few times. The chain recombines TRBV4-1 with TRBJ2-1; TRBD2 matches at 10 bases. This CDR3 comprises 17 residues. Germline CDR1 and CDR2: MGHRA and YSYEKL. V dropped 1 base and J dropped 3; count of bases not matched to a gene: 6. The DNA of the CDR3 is TGCGCCAGCAGCCAAGTTCGGGAGCGGGGGGGCTACAATGAGCAGTTCTTC. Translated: CASSQVRERGGYNEQFF.

The CDR3 here is CASSQSTTYEQYF. For the CDR3, the DNA is TGTGCCAGCAGCCAATCGACTACCTACGAGCAGTACTTC. The chain recombines TRBV12-3 or TRBV12-4 with TRBJ2-7, with TRBD2 as a possible D gene (5 bases). Trimming cost V 6 bases and J 2 bases, with 11 bases left between them. This CDR3 region has 13 residues.

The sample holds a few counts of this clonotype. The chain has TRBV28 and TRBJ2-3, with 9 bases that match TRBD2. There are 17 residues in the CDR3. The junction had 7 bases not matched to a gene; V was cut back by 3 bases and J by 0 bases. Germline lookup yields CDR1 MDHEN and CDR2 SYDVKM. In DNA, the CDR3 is TGTGCCAGCAGTTTGGCGGGGGGGCGGCTCAGCACAGATACGCAGTATTTT. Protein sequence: CASSLAGGRLSTDTQYF.

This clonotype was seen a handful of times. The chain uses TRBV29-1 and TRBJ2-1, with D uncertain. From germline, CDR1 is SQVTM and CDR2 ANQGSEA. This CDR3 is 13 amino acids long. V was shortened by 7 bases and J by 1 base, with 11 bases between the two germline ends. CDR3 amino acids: CSGEEPSYNEQFF. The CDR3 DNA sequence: TGCAGCGGAGAGGAGCCATCCTACAATGAGCAGTTCTTC.

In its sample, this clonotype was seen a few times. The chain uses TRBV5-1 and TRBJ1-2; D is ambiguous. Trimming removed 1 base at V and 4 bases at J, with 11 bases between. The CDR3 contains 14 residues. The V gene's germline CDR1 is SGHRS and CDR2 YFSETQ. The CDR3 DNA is TGCGCCAGCAGCTTGTCGGCGGATACCTATGGCTACACCTTC. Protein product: CASSLSADTYGYTF.

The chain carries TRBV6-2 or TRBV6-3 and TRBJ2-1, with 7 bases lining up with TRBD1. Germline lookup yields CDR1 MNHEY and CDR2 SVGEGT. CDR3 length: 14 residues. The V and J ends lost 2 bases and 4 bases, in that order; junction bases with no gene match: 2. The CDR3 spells CASSYGTEYNEQFF. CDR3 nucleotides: TGTGCCAGCAGTTACGGGACAGAATACAATGAGCAGTTCTTC.

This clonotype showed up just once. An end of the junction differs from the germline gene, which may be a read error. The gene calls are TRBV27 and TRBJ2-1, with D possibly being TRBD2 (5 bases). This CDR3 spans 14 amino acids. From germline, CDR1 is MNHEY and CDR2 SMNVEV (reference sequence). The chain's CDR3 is CVSSLLGDYNEQFF. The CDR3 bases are TGTGTCAGCAGTTTACTCGGGGATTACAATGAGCAGTTCTTC.

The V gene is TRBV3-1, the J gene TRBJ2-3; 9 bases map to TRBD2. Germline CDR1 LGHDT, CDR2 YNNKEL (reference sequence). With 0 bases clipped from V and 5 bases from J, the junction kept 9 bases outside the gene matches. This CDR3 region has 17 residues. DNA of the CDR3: TGTGCCAGCAGCCAAGATTCTAGCGGGACCCGCCAAGATACGCAGTATTTT. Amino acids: CASSQDSSGTRQDTQYF.

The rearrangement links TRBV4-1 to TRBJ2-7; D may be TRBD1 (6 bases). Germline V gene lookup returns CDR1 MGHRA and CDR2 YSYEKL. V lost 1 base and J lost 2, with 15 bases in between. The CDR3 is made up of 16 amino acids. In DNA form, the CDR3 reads TGCGCCAGCAGCCAAGGTGGGGGCAGGCAAGCCTACGAGCAGTACTTC. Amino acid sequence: CASSQGGGRQAYEQYF.

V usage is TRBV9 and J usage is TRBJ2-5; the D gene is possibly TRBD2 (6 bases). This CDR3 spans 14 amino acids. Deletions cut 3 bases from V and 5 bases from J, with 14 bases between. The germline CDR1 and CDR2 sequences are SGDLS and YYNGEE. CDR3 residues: CASSGGTGEETQYF. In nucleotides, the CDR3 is TGTGCCAGCAGCGGGGGGACGGGGGAGGAGACCCAGTACTTC. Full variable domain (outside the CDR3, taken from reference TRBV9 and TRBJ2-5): DSGVTQTPKHLITATGQRVTLRCSPRSGDLSVYWYQQSLDQGLQFLIQYYNGEERAKGNILERFSAQQFPDLHSELNLSSLELGDSALYFCASSGGTGEETQYFGPGTRLLVL.

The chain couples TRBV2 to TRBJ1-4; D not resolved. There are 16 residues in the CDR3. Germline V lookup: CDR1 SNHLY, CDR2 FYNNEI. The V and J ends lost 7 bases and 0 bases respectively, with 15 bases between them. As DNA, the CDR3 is TGTGCCAGCATCCCGGGAGGAGCCGCAACTAATGAAAAACTGTTTTTT. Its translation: CASIPGGAATNEKLFF.

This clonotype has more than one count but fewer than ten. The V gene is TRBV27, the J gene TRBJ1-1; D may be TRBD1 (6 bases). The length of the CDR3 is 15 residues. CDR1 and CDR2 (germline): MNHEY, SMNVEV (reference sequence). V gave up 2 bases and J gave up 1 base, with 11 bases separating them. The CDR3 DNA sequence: TGTGCCAGCAGTTTAGGGGGGGCCTCGAACACTGAAGCTTTCTTT. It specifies CASSLGGASNTEAFF.

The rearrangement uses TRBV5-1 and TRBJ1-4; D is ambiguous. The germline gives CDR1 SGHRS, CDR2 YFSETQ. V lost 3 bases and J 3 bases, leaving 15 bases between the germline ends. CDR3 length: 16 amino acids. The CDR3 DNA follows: TGCGCCAGCAGCTCAACCGCTTTCGGCCCTAATGAAAAACTGTTTTTT. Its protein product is CASSSTAFGPNEKLFF.

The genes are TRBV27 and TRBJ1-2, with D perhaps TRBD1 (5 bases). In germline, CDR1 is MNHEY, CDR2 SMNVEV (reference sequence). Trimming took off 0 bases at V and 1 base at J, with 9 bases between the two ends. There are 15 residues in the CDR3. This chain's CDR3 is CASSLSRGINYGYTF. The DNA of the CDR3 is TGTGCCAGCAGTTTATCGAGGGGAATTAACTATGGCTACACCTTC.

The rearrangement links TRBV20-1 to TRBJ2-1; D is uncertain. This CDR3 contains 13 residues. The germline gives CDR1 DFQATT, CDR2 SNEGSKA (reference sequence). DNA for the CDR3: TGCAGCCCTCCGATAACCTCCTACAATGAGCAGTTCTTC. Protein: CSPPITSYNEQFF.

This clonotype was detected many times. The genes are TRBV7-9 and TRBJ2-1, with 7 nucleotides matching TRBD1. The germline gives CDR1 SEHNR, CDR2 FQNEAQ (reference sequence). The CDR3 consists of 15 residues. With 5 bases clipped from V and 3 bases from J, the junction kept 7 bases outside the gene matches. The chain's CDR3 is CASSAGTAVYNEQFF. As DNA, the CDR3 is TGTGCCAGCAGCGCCGGGACAGCAGTCTACAATGAGCAGTTCTTC.

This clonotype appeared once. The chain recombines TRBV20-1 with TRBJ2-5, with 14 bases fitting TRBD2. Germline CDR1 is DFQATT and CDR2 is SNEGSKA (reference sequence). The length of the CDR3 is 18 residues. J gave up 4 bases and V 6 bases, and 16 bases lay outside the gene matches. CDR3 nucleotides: TGCAGTGCCTATACATTGACTAGCGGGGGGGGCGTTAGAGAGACCCAGTACTTC. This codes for CSAYTLTSGGGVRETQYF.

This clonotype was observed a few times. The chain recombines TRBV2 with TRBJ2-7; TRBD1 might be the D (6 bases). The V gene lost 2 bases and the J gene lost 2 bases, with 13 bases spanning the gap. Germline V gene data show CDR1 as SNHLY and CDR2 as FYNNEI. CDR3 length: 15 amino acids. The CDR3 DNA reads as TGTGCCAGCAGTGAACCCAGGGGAGAAGCCTACGAGCAGTACTTC. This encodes CASSEPRGEAYEQYF.

The CDR3, as DNA: TGCGCCAGCAGCTTGGATCGGACAGGGGGCTCCTACGAGCAGTACTTC. This sequence encodes CASSLDRTGGSYEQYF. The chain uses TRBV5-1 and TRBJ2-4; 10 bases agree with TRBD1. The last part of the DNA fits TRBJ2-7 better; the J call may be wrong. In germline, CDR1 is SGHRS, CDR2 YFSETQ. This CDR3 region has 16 residues.

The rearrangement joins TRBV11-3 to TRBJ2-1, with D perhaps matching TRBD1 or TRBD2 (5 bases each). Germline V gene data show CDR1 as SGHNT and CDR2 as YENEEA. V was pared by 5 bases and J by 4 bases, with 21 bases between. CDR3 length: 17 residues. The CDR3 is CASSPEMGPIIYNEQFF. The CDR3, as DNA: TGTGCCAGCAGCCCAGAAATGGGACCGATAATTTACAATGAGCAGTTCTTC.